This T cell receptor (beta chain) is drawn from a study of radiation and T cells in renal cell carcinoma. Study-level points and caveats: Baseline intratumoral clonotype presence is unknown without pretreatment biopsies. From baseline, blood top tumor clonotypes peaked at 2 weeks post-radiation.

With regard to this clone: Its antigen is unknown.

Trimming pared 4 bases from V and 4 bases from J, leaving 14 bases between. This CDR3 comprises 15 residues. CDR1 SGHDT and CDR2 YYEEEE come from the germline V gene. Time point defined: blood 4 weeks post-SBRT, at nephrectomy. Treatment meaning: 15 Gy SBRT to primary tumor, nephrectomy 4 weeks later. Radiation-treated patients gave blood at baseline, week 2 and week 4. Produced via immunoSEQ multiplex PCR; TCRdb's table is partial and in-frame only. Among 150,000 to 200,000 clones listed, about 87% were seen once. The chain employs TRBV5-6 and TRBJ1-4; D not certain. The sample consisted of blood, taken from a patient whose treatment included radiotherapy and nephrectomy. The TCR comes from a woman between 45 and 65 years old with renal cell carcinoma. CDR3 in amino acids: CASSLTKGINEKLFF. The CDR3 DNA is TGTGCCAGCAGCCTGACGAAGGGAATTAATGAAAAACTGTTTTTT. The whole variable domain, remainder taken from reference TRBV5-6 and TRBJ1-4, is DAGVTQSPTHLIKTRGQQVTLRCSPKSGHDTVSWYQQALGQGPQFIFQYYEEEERQRGNFPDRFSGHQFPNYSSELNVNALLLGDSALYLCASSLTKGINEKLFFGSGTQLSVL.